What follows are 18 T cell receptor beta chains derived from one specimen sequenced in a study of cytomegalovirus exposure and HLA in healthy donors. PCR was performed using 60 Vbeta and 13 Jbeta primers. Assay: immunoSEQ multiplex PCR; the TCRdb copy retains only in-frame clones and omits some. The data hold about 260,000 clones, with 80% to 90% observed a single time. The sample taken for sequencing was PBMCs. These receptor sequences come from a woman between 35 and 50 years old in good health and CMV-seropositive.

The chain recombines TRBV2 with TRBJ2-7; 7 bases align to TRBD2. The ends lost 10 bases at V and 2 bases at J; junction bases unmatched: 8. CDR1 SNHLY and CDR2 FYNNEI come from the germline V gene. The CDR3 has 13 amino acids. CDR3 coding DNA: TGTGCCATCGGGGACTACCCCCCCTACGAGCAGTACTTC. It yields the protein CAIGDYPPYEQYF.

The rearrangement links TRBV29-1 to TRBJ1-5; perhaps TRBD1 as D (5 bases). Deletions cut 7 bases from V and 6 bases from J, with 13 bases between. There are 12 residues in the CDR3. Germline loops: CDR1 SQVTM, CDR2 ANQGSEA. CDR3 sequence: CSAYRSGQPQHF. For the CDR3, the DNA is TGCAGCGCATACAGGTCCGGTCAGCCCCAGCATTTT.

CDR3 protein: CASSEEAGGHEQFF. CDR3 coding DNA: TGTGCCAGCAGTGAAGAAGCGGGAGGGCATGAGCAGTTCTTC. The chain has TRBV2 and TRBJ2-1, with 10 bases that match TRBD2. The CDR3 length is 14 residues. V gave up 1 base and J gave up 8 bases; unmatched junction bases: 2. Germline V CDR1 and CDR2: SNHLY, FYNNEI.

The J gene is TRBJ2-3, the V gene TRBV7-3; D call uncertain. This CDR3 has 13 amino acids. With 5 bases removed from V and 6 bases from J, the gap between germline ends came to 12 bases. The germline V gene encodes CDR1 SGHTA and CDR2 FQGTGA. CDR3 sequence reads: CASSPDTKDTQYF. CDR3 bases: TGTGCCAGCAGCCCGGATACTAAGGATACGCAGTATTTT.

The chain joins TRBV19 to TRBJ2-7; possibly TRBD2 for D (5 bases). V was clipped by 3 bases and J by 5 bases, with 17 bases between them. The V gene's germline CDR1 is LNHDA and CDR2 SQIVND (reference sequence). The CDR3 spans 15 residues. CDR3 loop: CASSIVGSSIHEQYF. CDR3 DNA sequence: TGTGCCAGTAGTATCGTAGGGAGTTCCATCCACGAGCAGTACTTC.

This rearrangement joins TRBV15 to TRBJ1-6; tentatively, D is TRBD1 (6 bases). The CDR3 totals 16 residues. Germline CDR1 LNHNV, CDR2 YYDKDF (reference sequence). Trimming pared 0 bases from V and 5 bases from J, leaving 11 bases between. The CDR3 nucleotides are TGTGCCACCAGCAGAGACTTGGGGGCAAATAATTCACCCCTCCACTTT. Amino acids: CATSRDLGANNSPLHF.

CDR3 protein: CAISDREGDSGNTIYF. The CDR3 DNA follows: TGTGCCATCAGTGACAGGGAGGGGGACTCTGGAAACACCATATATTTT. The chain employs TRBV10-3 and TRBJ1-3, with a weak D call TRBD1 (6 bases). Germline V gives CDR1 ENHRY, CDR2 SYGVKD. V was trimmed by 3 bases and J by 0 bases, leaving 12 bases between them. The CDR3 has 16 amino acids.

V and J are TRBV21-1 and TRBJ2-7; the D call of TRBD2 is as the table states it, not checked on the DNA. TRBV21-1 is a recognized pseudogene. The CDR3 contains 15 residues. In nucleotides, the CDR3 is TGTGCCAGCAGCAAACCACCAGGAGGCTCCTACGAGCAGTACTTC. Its translation is CASSKPPGGSYEQYF.

The J gene is TRBJ1-1, the V gene TRBV4-2; 7 nucleotides align to TRBD1. V lost 2 bases to trimming and J lost 7 bases; unmatched junction nucleotides: 19. This CDR3 spans 18 amino acids. Germline CDR1 LGHNA, CDR2 YNFKEQ. CDR3 bases: TGTGCCAGCAGCCAAAATCGACAAGCTATCGGGACAGCCGTTGAAGCTTTCTTT. Protein sequence: CASSQNRQAIGTAVEAFF.

The CDR3: CASSLDGRATGYTF. Here the CDR3 DNA reads TGTGCCAGCAGCTTAGACGGCAGGGCTACCGGCTACACCTTC. The V and J genes are TRBV7-9 and TRBJ1-2; D is perhaps TRBD1 (5 bases). Germline values: CDR1 SEHNR, CDR2 FQNEAQ (reference sequence). The V and J ends lost 1 base and 8 bases respectively, with 14 bases between them. CDR3 length: 14 residues.

The chain couples TRBV5-1 to TRBJ2-1; D may be TRBD2 (5 bases). This CDR3 has 16 residues. Deletions cut 0 bases from V and 4 bases from J, with 14 bases between. Per the germline V gene, CDR1 is SGHRS and CDR2 is YFSETQ. Here the CDR3 DNA reads TGCGCCAGCAGCTTGGCCCCTCTAGCTGGGTACAATGAGCAGTTCTTC. It encodes CASSLAPLAGYNEQFF.

The CDR3 region has the DNA TGTGCCAGCATCGGGGACTCCTACGAGCAGTACTTC. Encoded protein: CASIGDSYEQYF. V usage is TRBV6-5 and J usage is TRBJ2-7, with D possibly being TRBD2 (5 bases). Trimming left V 7 bases short and J 0 bases short, with 7 bases between. Looked up from germline, CDR1 is MNHEY and CDR2 is SVGAGI. The CDR3 length is 12 residues.

The sample holds one count of this clone. CDR3 region: CASSFVGLGPGSYEQYF. Written as DNA, the CDR3 is TGTGCCAGCAGTTTTGTAGGTCTCGGTCCGGGCTCCTACGAGCAGTACTTC. J is TRBJ2-7 and V is TRBV28; D remains ambiguous. The germline V gene has CDR1 MDHEN and CDR2 SYDVKM. V was pared by 3 bases and J by 0 bases, with 18 bases between. CDR3 length: 17 amino acids.

The chain recombines TRBV6-5 with TRBJ2-7; the match to TRBD1 covers 9 bases. This CDR3 has 13 residues. Germline-derived CDR1 and CDR2 are MNHEY and SVGAGI. The trim removed 4 bases at V and 4 bases at J, leaving 2 bases unmatched. This CDR3 is CASSWGQGYEQYF. The CDR3 DNA follows: TGTGCCAGCAGTTGGGGACAGGGATACGAGCAGTACTTC.

A few counts support this clone. This rearrangement joins TRBV6-5 to TRBJ2-1; no clear D. The CDR3 totals 13 residues. From germline, CDR1 is MNHEY and CDR2 SVGAGI. Trimming left V 7 bases short and J 3 bases short, with 10 bases between. This CDR3 is CASKRQIYNEQFF. The CDR3 DNA is TGTGCCAGCAAGAGGCAGATCTACAATGAGCAGTTCTTC.

The chain employs TRBV7-9 and TRBJ2-7; 8 nucleotides agree with TRBD2. The germline V gene has CDR1 SEHNR and CDR2 FQNEAQ (reference sequence). The CDR3 is made up of 16 amino acids. The junction had 9 bases not matched to a gene; V was cut back by 2 bases and J by 3 bases. CDR3 sequence reads: CASSLFGREGVYEQYF. CDR3 nucleotides: TGTGCCAGCAGCTTATTCGGGAGGGAGGGGGTCTACGAGCAGTACTTC.

The chain carries TRBV6-4 and TRBJ1-1; D ambiguous. The V end was cut by 0 bases, the J end by 3 bases, with 5 bases between. Per the germline V gene, CDR1 is MRHNA and CDR2 is SNTAGT. The CDR3 spans 13 residues. CDR3 nucleotides: TGTGCCAGCAGTGACTCCCGGGACACTGAAGCTTTCTTT. Encoded protein: CASSDSRDTEAFF.

The chain is built from TRBV2 and TRBJ2-7; 7 bases align to TRBD1. The CDR3 runs to 15 residues. Per germline, CDR1 SNHLY and CDR2 FYNNEI. Trimming cost V 3 bases and J 5 bases; bases outside gene matches: 10. As DNA, the CDR3 is TGTGCCAGCAGTGAGAGGGGGCAGGGGAAGAACGAGCAGTACTTC. It codes for CASSERGQGKNEQYF.